Listed below are T cell receptor beta chains from one sample, sequenced in a study of CD8+CD57+ T cells in acquired aplastic anemia. TCRdb analysed the reads with MiXCR anew, one entry per CDR3 protein. The profile shows about 270,000 distinct CDR3 sequences, roughly half of them singletons. The specimen sequenced was sorted CD4+, CD8+, or CD8+CD57+ T cells (not recorded which) from PBMCs. Source of these receptors: a human donor with severe aplastic anemia or a healthy control (not recorded which). CDR3s include the opening cysteine and the closing phenylalanine or tryptophan. Fields, in order: D gene, clone size, J gene, V gene, CDR3 DNA, CDR3 protein. The D gene is left open where the match is weak. Clone size is shown for a subset of rows, as once, few, many or a class of expanded clone.

>.|.|TRBJ1-1|TRBV7-9
TGTGCCAGCAGCTTGGGGTACACTGAAGCTTTCTTT
CASSLGYTEAFF
>TRBD1|.|TRBJ2-7|TRBV2
TGTGCCAGCAGTGACCTTCCAAGACAGGGTGTCGCCTACGAGCAGTACTTC
CASSDLPRQGVAYEQYF
>TRBD1|many|TRBJ2-1|TRBV7-2
TGTGCCAGCAGCTTTTATGGGGACAGTTACAATGAGCAGTTCTTC
CASSFYGDSYNEQFF
>TRBD1|.|TRBJ2-7|TRBV9
TGTGCCAGCAGCGGGGACAGGTCCTACGAGCAGTACTTC
CASSGDRSYEQYF
>.|many|TRBJ1-3|TRBV6-5
TGTGCCACATGGTCTGTAAGGGGAGACTCTGGAAACACCATATATTTT
CATWSVRGDSGNTIYF
>.|once|TRBJ2-7|TRBV3-1
TGTGCCAGCAGCGAAGGGTTGAACAGCGGGTCCTACGAGCAGTACTTC
CASSEGLNSGSYEQYF
>.|many|TRBJ1-2|TRBV30
TGTGCCTGGAGTGACAACTATGGCTACACCTTC
CAWSDNYGYTF
>TRBD2|.|TRBJ2-5|TRBV20-1
TGCAGTGCTCGTTTAGCGGGGGGGGAGACCCAGTACTTC
CSARLAGGETQYF
>.|many|TRBJ1-5|TRBV2
TGTGCCAGCAGTGAAGCTGGTAGACAGCCCCAGCATTTT
CASSEAGRQPQHF
>.|few|TRBJ2-5|TRBV3-1
TGTGCCAGCAGCCAACGTGGAGGATACCAAGAGACCCAGTACTTC
CASSQRGGYQETQYF
>.|.|TRBJ1-1|TRBV15
TGTGCCACCACTAACAGGGTGGAGGGCACTGAAGCTTTCTTT
CATTNRVEGTEAFF
>.|few|TRBJ2-5|TRBV5-5
TGTGCCACCCTAAAACAAGAGACCCAGTACTTC
CATLKQETQYF
>.|few|TRBJ2-7|TRBV15
TGTGCCACCAGCAGAGCTAGACTTGTCGACGAGCAGTACTTC
CATSRARLVDEQYF
>TRBD2|.|TRBJ2-1|TRBV10-3
TGTGCCATCAGTGAGTCCGGACTAGCGGGAGAATCTGAGCAGTTCTTC
CAISESGLAGESEQFF
>.|many|TRBJ1-5|TRBV4-3
TGCGCCAGCAGCCAAGATAGGTGGCGGTACAATCAGCCCCAGCATTTT
CASSQDRWRYNQPQHF
>.|.|TRBJ1-5|TRBV7-2
TGTGCCAGCGCCCAGATGGGCCAAAGCAATCAGCCCCAGCATTTT
CASAQMGQSNQPQHF
>.|.|TRBJ1-2|TRBV6-5
TGTGCCACCTCCCTAAGGGGGGCTAACTATGGCTACACCTTC
CATSLRGANYGYTF
>TRBD2|many|TRBJ2-1|TRBV19
TGTGCCAGTAGTGGGCCGGGAGGGTACAATGAGCAGTTCTTC
CASSGPGGYNEQFF
>.|few|TRBJ1-5|TRBV19
TGTGCCAGTAGCGCAGCACGGATCGCCAATCAGCCCCAGCATTTT
CASSAARIANQPQHF
>.|.|TRBJ1-1|TRBV10-3
TGTGCCAGCACCAGAGATCCGACACTATCCAACACTGAAGCTTTCTTT
CASTRDPTLSNTEAFF
>.|many|TRBJ1-5|TRBV20-1
TGCAGTGCTAGAGATCCCCGGACCTCGGCGGGACAGCCCCAGCATTTT
CSARDPRTSAGQPQHF
>TRBD1|.|TRBJ1-3|TRBV7-6
TGTGCCAGCAGCTTACGACAGGGAATGAGGGGAAACACCATATATTTT
CASSLRQGMRGNTIYF
>.|many|TRBJ1-2|TRBV19
TGTGCCAGTAGTATCGATTACCGGGGCTACACCTTC
CASSIDYRGYTF
>.|.|TRBJ2-3|TRBV5-6
TGTGCCAGCAGCCGCGGGCGGGTTGGCACAGATACGCAGTATTTT
CASSRGRVGTDTQYF
>.|.|TRBJ2-1|TRBV18
TGTGCCAGCTCCCCCTCGGGCTCCCTCAATGAGCAGTTCTTC
CASSPSGSLNEQFF